This TCR beta chain was documented in a study of cytomegalovirus exposure and HLA in healthy donors. This CDR3 comprises 14 residues. V gave up 5 bases and J gave up 3 bases; unmatched junction bases: 3. Per germline, CDR1 LNHDA and CDR2 SQIVND (reference sequence). The PCR had 60 Vbeta and 13 Jbeta primers. TCRdb's copy holds only in-frame clones and misses some; the assay was immunoSEQ multiplex PCR. Of about 110,000 clones in the sample, 55% to 65% were seen once. This TCR derives from a young woman in good health and CMV-seronegative. Input material: PBMCs. V is TRBV19 and J is TRBJ2-3; 9 bases agree with TRBD1. This CDR3 is CASSWGQGTDTQYF. CDR3 sequence (DNA): TGTGCCAGTAGTTGGGGACAGGGAACAGATACGCAGTATTTT.